This is a list of T cell receptor beta chains from one sample in a study of blood T cell repertoires in COVID-19. Assay: immunoSEQ multiplex PCR; the TCRdb copy retains only in-frame clones and omits some. The table has about 120,000 clones, around 90% seen once; the top ten hold over 7%. The sample comprised peripheral blood. The receptors here all came from a human donor in a cohort sampled during active COVID-19. The CDR3 runs from the conserved cysteine through the conserved F or W. The D gene is left open where the match is weak. Clone size, where shown, is once, few, many, or a class for clones that have expanded.

>TRBJ1-2|TRBD1|few|TRBV2
CASRRQGSSGYTF
TGTGCCAGCAGGAGACAGGGTTCTTCTGGCTACACCTTC
>TRBJ2-7|TRBD2|-|TRBV19
CASSPYSSGPYEQYF
TGTGCCAGTAGTCCCTATTCTAGCGGCCCCTACGAGCAGTACTTC
>TRBJ1-2|TRBD1|-|TRBV7-2
CASSFTGGEGYTF
TGTGCCAGCAGCTTCACAGGGGGCGAAGGCTACACCTTC
>TRBJ2-1|TRBD2|-|TRBV5-1
CASSTTPLAGGRNEQFF
TGCGCCAGCAGCACCACGCCCCTAGCGGGGGGGCGCAATGAGCAGTTCTTC
>TRBJ1-1|-|-|TRBV18
CATMDQGLNTEAFF
TGTGCCACCATGGATCAGGGGCTGAACACTGAAGCTTTCTTT
>TRBJ1-1|-|-|TRBV5-5
CASSGGTAMNTEAFF
TGTGCCAGCAGCGGGGGGACGGCCATGAACACTGAAGCTTTCTTT
>TRBJ2-4|-|-|TRBV10-1
CASSLGEGGNIQYF
TGCGCCAGCAGCCTCGGGGAAGGGGGAAACATTCAGTACTTC
>TRBJ1-1|TRBD1|-|TRBV7-3
CASSLGQMNTEAFF
TGTGCCAGCAGCTTGGGACAGATGAACACTGAAGCTTTCTTT
>TRBJ1-5|TRBD1|once|TRBV7-7
CASSLAITRDSSNQPQHF
TGTGCCAGCAGCTTAGCCATTACCCGGGACAGTAGCAATCAGCCCCAGCATTTT
>TRBJ1-4|-|-|TRBV5-1
CATSPGATNEKLFF
TGCGCCACTTCCCCGGGTGCAACTAATGAAAAACTGTTTTTT